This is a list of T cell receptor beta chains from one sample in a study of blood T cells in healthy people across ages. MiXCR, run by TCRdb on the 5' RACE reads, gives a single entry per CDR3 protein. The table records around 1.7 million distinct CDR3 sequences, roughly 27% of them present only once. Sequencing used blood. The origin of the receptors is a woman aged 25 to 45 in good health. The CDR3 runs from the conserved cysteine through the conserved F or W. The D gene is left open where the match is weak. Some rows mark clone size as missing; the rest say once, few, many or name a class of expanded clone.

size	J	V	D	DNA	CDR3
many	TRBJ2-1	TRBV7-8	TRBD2	TGTGCCAGCAGCTTAGTGGCTAGCGGGAGGAATGAGCAGTTCTTC	CASSLVASGRNEQFF
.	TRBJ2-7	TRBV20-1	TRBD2	TGCAGTGCGGGTACTAGCGGGAGAGATTACGAGCAGTACTTC	CSAGTSGRDYEQYF
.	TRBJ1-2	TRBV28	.	TGTGCCAGCGTCTCCCTACAGAACAGCGGCTACACCTTC	CASVSLQNSGYTF
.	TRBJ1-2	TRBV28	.	TGTGCCAGCAGTTTAAACAGCTGGGGCTACACCTTC	CASSLNSWGYTF
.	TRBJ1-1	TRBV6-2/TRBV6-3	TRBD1	TGTGCCAGCAGTACTATTCCGGGACAGGGAAGTGGGAACACTGAAGCTTTCTTT	CASSTIPGQGSGNTEAFF
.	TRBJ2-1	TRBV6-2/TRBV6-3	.	TGTGCCAGCAGTTACCAAACTGTCCTACACAATGAGCAGTTCTTC	CASSYQTVLHNEQFF
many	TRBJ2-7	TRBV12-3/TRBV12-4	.	TGTGCCAGCAGTTTAACACAGGGATTGAGCTACGAGCAGTACTTC	CASSLTQGLSYEQYF
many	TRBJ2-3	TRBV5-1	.	TGCGCCAGCAGCTTGGTATTGGGGTTGAATACAGATACGCAGTATTTT	CASSLVLGLNTDTQYF
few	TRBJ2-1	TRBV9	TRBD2	TGTACCAGCAGCGTAGTTAGCGGGGCAAATGAGCAGTTCTTC	CTSSVVSGANEQFF
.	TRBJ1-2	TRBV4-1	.	TGCGCCAGCAGCCAAGCGGGGCTGCGTGGCTACACCTTC	CASSQAGLRGYTF
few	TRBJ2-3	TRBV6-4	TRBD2	TGTGCCAACAGTGGACTAGAATCAGATACGCAGTATTTT	CANSGLESDTQYF
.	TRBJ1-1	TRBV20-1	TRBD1	TGCAGTGCTAGAATCCGGGACAGGGGTGCTGAAGCTTTCTTT	CSARIRDRGAEAFF
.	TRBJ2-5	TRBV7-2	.	TGTGCCAGCAGCTTAGGGCCGGGCGTGGGTAGTGAGACCCAGTACTTC	CASSLGPGVGSETQYF
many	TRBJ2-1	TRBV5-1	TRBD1	TGCGCCAGCAGCAAAGGCACAGGGGGGTTGTTGAATGAGCAGTTCTTC	CASSKGTGGLLNEQFF
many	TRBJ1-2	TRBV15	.	TGTGCCACCAGCAGAGATCTTGGGGGCAGCGACTATGGCTACACCTTC	CATSRDLGGSDYGYTF
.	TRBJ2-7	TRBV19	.	TGTGCCAGTAGTCCGGGTAGCGCGGAGCAGTACTTC	CASSPGSAEQYF
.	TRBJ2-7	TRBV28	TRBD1	TGTGCCAGCATCCCGGACAGGAGGACGGGCGAGCAGTACTTC	CASIPDRRTGEQYF
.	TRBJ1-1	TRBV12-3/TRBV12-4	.	TGTGCCAGCAGTGTGGACAGAGAAGTGGACACTGAAGCTTTCTTT	CASSVDREVDTEAFF
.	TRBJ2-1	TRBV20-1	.	TGCAGTGCTAGAGACGTAGCGGGCTACAGGGATGAGCAGTTCTTC	CSARDVAGYRDEQFF
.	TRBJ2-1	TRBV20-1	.	TGCAGTGCTGGAGGGAGGCCGTTGTACAATGAGCAGTTCTTC	CSAGGRPLYNEQFF
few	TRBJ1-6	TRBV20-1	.	TGCAGTGCTAGCCATCTACTGGGCTCACCCCTCCACTTT	CSASHLLGSPLHF